One sample yielded the 28 T cell receptor beta chains listed below, sequenced in a study of beta chain features in type 1 diabetes. The sequenced template was cDNA made from the entire isolated RNA. Sequencing was performed with immunoSEQ multiplex PCR; in TCRdb, only in-frame clones are kept and a portion is missing. The data hold 900,000 or so clones, with 15% to 20% observed a single time. The sample taken for sequencing was naive CD4+ T cells from blood. These receptors all stem from a woman aged 18-29 years in good health.

The rearrangement uses TRBV7-9 and TRBJ1-3, with 9 bases aligning to TRBD1. The length of the CDR3 is 18 residues. Trimming cost V 0 bases and J 0 bases; bases outside gene matches: 6. Per germline, CDR1 SEHNR and CDR2 FQNEAQ (reference sequence). The CDR3 region has the DNA TGTGCCAGCAGCTTAGCGGGACAGGGTTCTATCTCTGGAAACACCATATATTTT. Protein: CASSLAGQGSISGNTIYF.

A few counts support this clone. The V gene is TRBV5-8, the J gene TRBJ2-5, with D maybe TRBD1 (5 bases). The CDR3 contains 13 residues. Germline values: CDR1 SGHTS, CDR2 YDEGEE. V was cut by 0 bases and J by 5 bases, with 8 bases left in between. CDR3 nucleotide sequence: TGTGCCAGCAGCTTGGATGGGGCGGAGACCCAGTACTTC. It encodes CASSLDGAETQYF.

This clone was seen only a few times. This chain joins TRBV7-3 and TRBJ2-3; D is perhaps TRBD2 (6 bases). CDR1 and CDR2 from the germline V gene are SGHTA and FQGTGA. V was pared by 5 bases and J by 4 bases, with 13 bases between. The CDR3 loop spans 14 amino acids. The CDR3 sequence: CASSPGGPPDTQYF. CDR3 nucleotides: TGTGCCAGCAGCCCAGGAGGGCCCCCAGATACGCAGTATTTT.

This clone was counted a few times. This chain links TRBV18 with TRBJ2-7; TRBD2 matches at 8 bases. The CDR3 spans 17 residues. Germline V gene sequence: CDR1 KGHSH, CDR2 LQKENI. With 3 bases clipped from V and 0 bases from J, the junction kept 10 bases outside the gene matches. CDR3 nucleotide sequence: TGTGCCAGCTCACCGCAAGAACTAGCGGAGAGCTCCTACGAGCAGTACTTC. Amino acids: CASSPQELAESSYEQYF.

This CDR3 reads CASSAGQNNQPQHF. The CDR3 coding sequence is TGTGCCAGCAGCGCTGGACAAAACAATCAGCCCCAGCATTTT. The chain has TRBV9 and TRBJ1-5; TRBD1 is a possible D gene (5 bases). Germline V CDR1 and CDR2: SGDLS, YYNGEE. With 3 bases removed from V and 3 bases from J, the gap between germline ends came to 10 bases. This CDR3 is built from 14 residues.

The chain employs TRBV19 and TRBJ1-5; 7 bases are shared with TRBD1. V lost 6 bases to trimming and J lost 4 bases; unmatched junction nucleotides: 6. The CDR3 loop spans 14 amino acids. Germline loops: CDR1 LNHDA, CDR2 SQIVND (reference sequence). CDR3: CASSSTGLNQPQHF. The CDR3 coding sequence is TGTGCCAGTAGCTCGACAGGGTTAAATCAGCCCCAGCATTTT. The whole variable domain, filled in from reference TRBV19 and TRBJ1-5, reads DGGITQSPKYLFRKEGQNVTLSCEQNLNHDAMYWYRQDPGQGLRLIYYSQIVNDFQKGDIAEGYSVSREKKESFPLTVTSAQKNPTAFYLCASSSTGLNQPQHFGDGTRLSIL.

The chain uses TRBV5-1 and TRBJ2-5; perhaps TRBD1 as D (6 bases). Trimming removed 4 bases from V and 5 bases from J, with 15 bases in between. This CDR3 region has 14 residues. The V gene's germline CDR1 is SGHRS and CDR2 YFSETQ. The CDR3 DNA reads as TGCGCCAGCAGCCCACGACAGGTCAGGGAGACCCAGTACTTC. Encoded protein: CASSPRQVRETQYF.

V is TRBV29-1 and J is TRBJ2-7; 11 bases match TRBD2. The CDR3 totals 20 residues. The V segment lost 4 bases and the J segment 4 bases; nucleotides outside the gene matches: 24. The germline V gene has CDR1 SQVTM and CDR2 ANQGSEA. CDR3 DNA: TGCAGCGTTGCCCCCTACCCCGCTAGCGGGAGGACCAAGGTCGCTTACGAGCAGTACTTC. Residues: CSVAPYPASGRTKVAYEQYF.

This chain connects TRBV5-1 to TRBJ2-3; D is unclear. From germline, CDR1 is SGHRS and CDR2 YFSETQ. V lost 4 bases and J 1 base, leaving 10 bases between the germline ends. This CDR3 comprises 14 residues. The CDR3 sequence: CASSTSVGTDTQYF. CDR3 coding DNA: TGCGCCAGCAGCACGTCGGTGGGCACAGATACGCAGTATTTT.

This clone showed up just a few times. The gene calls are TRBV10-3 and TRBJ2-7, with TRBD2 matching over 9 bases. Germline V lookup: CDR1 ENHRY, CDR2 SYGVKD. Trimming cost V 1 base and J 4 bases; bases outside gene matches: 14. The CDR3 length is 18 residues. The CDR3 spells CAISEYGLATAYGYEQYF. The CDR3, as DNA: TGTGCCATCAGTGAGTACGGACTAGCGACGGCTTACGGGTACGAGCAGTACTTC.

The chain joins TRBV6-6 to TRBJ2-2; no reliable D call. Germline CDR1 and CDR2: MNHNY and SVGAGI (reference sequence). CDR3 size: 16 residues. Trimming removed 0 bases at V and 0 bases at J, with 8 bases between. CDR3 in amino acids: CASSYSFTANTGELFF. The CDR3 nucleotides read TGTGCCAGCAGTTACTCCTTCACCGCGAACACCGGGGAGCTGTTTTTT.

A few counts support this clone. The chain couples TRBV4-2 to TRBJ2-6; TRBD1 aligns across 9 bases. Germline CDR1 reads LGHNA; CDR2 reads YNFKEQ. The CDR3 is 20 amino acids. The V gene end was trimmed by 4 bases and the J gene end by 1 base; junction bases not matched to a gene: 14. The CDR3 here is CASSPGQGTRHSSGANVLTF. CDR3 sequence (DNA): TGTGCCAGCAGCCCCGGACAGGGGACGCGACACAGTTCTGGGGCCAACGTCCTGACTTTC.

V is TRBV11-2 and J is TRBJ2-6; TRBD1 is a possible D gene (5 bases). The ends were cut back, 6 bases at V and 4 bases at J, with 16 bases in the middle. The CDR3 contains 16 residues. From germline, CDR1 is SGHAT and CDR2 FQNNGV. The CDR3 is CASRGQGNPGANVLTF. The CDR3 region has the DNA TGTGCCAGCAGGGGGCAGGGTAATCCCGGGGCCAACGTCCTGACTTTC.

The chain has TRBV7-2 and TRBJ1-5; D gene unclear. Germline CDR1 SGHTA, CDR2 FQGNSA. The CDR3 extends over 15 amino acids. Trimming removed 1 base from V and 3 bases from J, with 10 bases in between. The CDR3 region has the DNA TGTGCCAGCAGCTTAGGGCAGGCTACCAATCAGCCCCAGCATTTT. Translated, it gives CASSLGQATNQPQHF.

This clone has more than one count but fewer than ten. The V call is TRBV6-6, the J call TRBJ2-7, with TRBD1 matching 9 bases. The CDR3 is made up of 14 amino acids. Trimming took 5 bases from V and 1 from J; bases not matched to a gene: 3. Germline V gene data show CDR1 as MNHNY and CDR2 as SVGAGI (reference sequence). Written as DNA, the CDR3 is TGTGCCAGCAGTATCGGGACAGGGTCCTACGAGCAGTACTTC. It codes for CASSIGTGSYEQYF.

The CDR3 bases are TGTGCCAGCAGTTACTCGTTACCGGGAGTTCATGGCTACACCTTC. Translation: CASSYSLPGVHGYTF. The chain uses TRBV6-5 and TRBJ1-2; no clear D gene. The germline gives CDR1 MNHEY, CDR2 SVGAGI. The CDR3 covers 15 residues. Trimming removed 0 bases from V and 6 bases from J, with 14 bases in between.

This clone was counted only a few times. This chain connects TRBV5-6 to TRBJ2-5; 7 bases align to TRBD1. The CDR3 consists of 14 residues. Trimming cost V 4 bases and J 5 bases; bases outside gene matches: 8. CDR1 is SGHDT and CDR2 is YYEEEE in the germline V gene. This CDR3 is CASSAQGVRETQYF. CDR3 bases: TGTGCCAGCAGCGCGCAGGGGGTGCGTGAGACCCAGTACTTC.

The chain combines TRBV21-1 with TRBJ2-5. The J call may not be correct, given that the DNA end is closer to TRBJ2-7. TRBV21-1 is marked as a pseudogene. The CDR3 is 13 amino acids. The CDR3 protein is CASTSKGRYEQYF. For the CDR3, the DNA is TGTGCCAGCACCTCAAAGGGCAGGTACGAGCAGTACTTC.

This clone was counted a few times. The DNA of the CDR3 is TGTGCCAGCAATCTTCTCCGCACTAGGTCCTACGAGCAGTACTTC. Translating gives CASNLLRTRSYEQYF. The chain links TRBV2 to TRBJ2-7, with D perhaps TRBD2 (5 bases). The CDR3 covers 15 residues. The germline V and J ends were trimmed by 7 bases and 1 base, with 17 bases remaining between them. In germline, CDR1 is SNHLY, CDR2 FYNNEI.

This clone was seen more than once but under ten times. The chain recombines TRBV5-6 with TRBJ1-1; 12 nucleotides line up with TRBD1. The CDR3 runs to 14 residues. Trimming at V came to 5 bases and at J to 4 bases, leaving 3 bases not matched to a gene. Germline V gene sequence: CDR1 SGHDT, CDR2 YYEEEE. The CDR3 is CASRGTGGLTEAFF. Here the CDR3 DNA reads TGTGCCAGCAGGGGGACAGGGGGCCTCACTGAAGCTTTCTTT.

CDR3 DNA sequence: TGTGCCAGCAGTTGGCCAGGACAGGGCACAGATACGCAGTATTTT. Translation gives CASSWPGQGTDTQYF. The V gene is TRBV28, the J gene TRBJ2-3, with 7 bases that match TRBD1. Trimming took 4 bases from V and 1 from J; bases not matched to a gene: 5. This CDR3 has 15 residues. CDR1 is MDHEN, CDR2 SYDVKM, per germline. The whole variable domain, remainder taken from reference TRBV28 and TRBJ2-3, is DVKVTQSSRYLVKRTGEKVFLECVQDMDHENMFWYRQDPGLGLRLIYFSYDVKMKEKGDIPEGYSVSREKKERFSLILESASTNQTSMYLCASSWPGQGTDTQYFGPGTRLTVL.

A few counts support this clone. The chain uses TRBV19 and TRBJ2-1, with 9 bases that match TRBD1. With V trimmed by 5 bases and J by 6 bases, 5 bases remained unmatched. Germline CDR1 LNHDA, CDR2 SQIVND (reference sequence). The CDR3 totals 14 residues. The CDR3 spells CASSRSDRGNEQFF. The CDR3 region has the DNA TGTGCCAGTAGTCGGTCGGACAGGGGCAATGAGCAGTTCTTC.

The CDR3 DNA reads TGTGCCAGCCGGGCTTACGCGTCAGCAGATACGCAGTATTTT. Its translation: CASRAYASADTQYF. This chain links TRBV19 with TRBJ2-3; D ambiguous. The CDR3 runs to 14 residues. Germline CDR1 is LNHDA and CDR2 is SQIVND (reference sequence). V was pared by 9 bases and J by 4 bases, with 17 bases between.

The table lists this clone with a few counts. The chain combines TRBV7-9 with TRBJ2-7; TRBD1 aligns across 9 bases. Germline V gives CDR1 SEHNR, CDR2 FQNEAQ (reference sequence). The CDR3 contains 16 residues. Unmatched junction bases numbered 13, after V lost 5 bases and J lost 5 bases. The CDR3 spells CASSPDPGQGKNEQYF. The DNA for the CDR3 is TGTGCCAGCAGCCCCGACCCGGGACAGGGAAAGAACGAGCAGTACTTC.

The chain's CDR3 is CASSPGRVSGYTF. The CDR3 coding sequence is TGTGCCAGCAGCCCGGGCAGGGTTTCTGGCTACACCTTC. V gene TRBV14 combines with J gene TRBJ1-2; tentatively, D is TRBD1 (5 bases). Trimming removed 4 bases at V and 7 bases at J, with 13 bases between. Germline CDR1 and CDR2: SGHDN and FVKESK. The CDR3 loop spans 13 amino acids.

In this sample, this clone turned up a few times. Here the CDR3 reads CAIGRAPEGTEAFF. CDR3 bases: TGTGCCATCGGGAGGGCGCCAGAAGGTACTGAAGCTTTCTTT. The chain recombines TRBV10-3 with TRBJ1-1, with unresolved D. Germline CDR1 and CDR2: ENHRY and SYGVKD. The CDR3 totals 14 residues. Trimming left V 8 bases short and J 5 bases short, with 18 bases between.

This chain connects TRBV2 to TRBJ2-1; D may match TRBD1 or TRBD2 (5 bases each). The V gene lost 9 bases and the J gene lost 4 bases, with 10 bases spanning the gap. The CDR3 consists of 12 residues. Germline V CDR1 and CDR2: SNHLY, FYNNEI. CDR3 DNA sequence: TGTGCCAGTCCGGGACCATACAATGAGCAGTTCTTC. Translated: CASPGPYNEQFF.

The V gene is TRBV25-1, the J gene TRBJ2-4; D is possibly TRBD1 (6 bases). CDR1 is MGHDK and CDR2 is SYGVNS in the germline V gene. The CDR3 loop spans 13 amino acids. Deletions cut 6 bases from V and 5 bases from J, with 11 bases between. The CDR3 spells CASRDSGQNIQYF. The CDR3, as DNA: TGTGCCAGCAGGGACAGTGGCCAAAACATTCAGTACTTC.